One and the same sample provided the 28 T cell receptor beta chains below, sequenced in a study of vaccination and CD4 T cells after COVID-19. Cultured CD4+ T-cell DNA underwent Oncomine TCR Beta short-read sequencing. TCRdb reanalysed the PCR reads using MiXCR and keeps one entry per CDR3 protein. The sample consists of some 20,000 distinct CDR3 sequences, approximately 60% of them appearing once. The antigens of these receptors remain unknown. Treatment given: roughly ten-day PBMC culture with coronavirus spike peptide pools or control peptides (ViraFEST assay). The material sequenced was CD4+ T cells from blood, cultured in vitro. The receptor set was obtained from a human donor who had recovered from COVID-19.

The chain couples TRBV10-1 to TRBJ2-5; 7 bases are a match to TRBD1. Germline CDR1 reads WNHNN; CDR2 reads SYGVQD (reference sequence). Germline trimming cut 5 bases from V and 0 bases from J; bases unmatched to any gene: 6. CDR3 length equals 15 residues. CDR3 sequence: CASSSGTANQETQYF. Written as DNA, the CDR3 is TGCGCCAGCAGTTCCGGGACAGCTAACCAAGAGACCCAGTACTTC.

Here the CDR3 reads CASSSLTGIAPLHF. Here the CDR3 DNA reads TGTGCCAGCAGCTCCTTGACAGGAATAGCGCCCCTCCACTTT. The V gene is TRBV11-3, the J gene TRBJ1-6, with a possible D match to TRBD1 (6 bases). Germline V lookup: CDR1 SGHNT, CDR2 YENEEA. CDR3 length: 14 amino acids. Trimming removed 4 bases from V and 13 bases from J, with 17 bases in between.

V and J are TRBV30 and TRBJ1-5; 7 bases align to TRBD1. Germline V gene sequence: CDR1 GTSNPN, CDR2 SVGIG (reference sequence). The CDR3 has 17 amino acids. The ends lost 0 bases at V and 0 bases at J; junction bases unmatched: 8. The DNA for the CDR3 is TGTGCCTGGAGTGTGGACAGGACCCGATATAGCAATCAGCCCCAGCATTTT. This encodes CAWSVDRTRYSNQPQHF.

This chain links TRBV20-1 with TRBJ2-7, with D perhaps TRBD2 (5 bases). CDR1 and CDR2 (germline): DFQATT, SNEGSKA (reference sequence). The CDR3 length is 13 residues. The V and J ends lost 3 bases and 4 bases respectively, with 13 bases between them. For the CDR3, the DNA is TGCAGTGCTAGCTCCGGGGATCGATACGAGCAGTACTTC. As protein: CSASSGDRYEQYF.

The chain uses TRBV6-1 and TRBJ1-2, with D perhaps matching TRBD1 (6 bases). This CDR3 region has 15 residues. The germline V and J ends were trimmed by 8 bases and 4 bases, with 20 bases remaining between them. Germline assignment: CDR1 MNHNS and CDR2 SASEGT. CDR3 protein: CASRMGGRSLYGYTF. CDR3 sequence (DNA): TGTGCCAGCCGGATGGGGGGCAGAAGTCTCTATGGCTACACCTTC.

The genes are TRBV20-1 and TRBJ1-4; D is possibly TRBD1 (5 bases). V was pared by 5 bases and J by 2 bases, with 15 bases between. The CDR3 totals 15 residues. In germline, CDR1 is DFQATT, CDR2 SNEGSKA (reference sequence). The CDR3 bases are TGCAGTGCTTTCCCCGGTTGGGGCACTAATGAAAAACTGTTTTTT. It codes for CSAFPGWGTNEKLFF.

This clonotype was observed a few times. The chain recombines TRBV27 with TRBJ2-3; D perhaps matches TRBD2 (5 bases). The ends were cut back, 2 bases at V and 12 bases at J, with 15 bases in the middle. Germline V gene lookup returns CDR1 MNHEY and CDR2 SMNVEV (reference sequence). This CDR3 region has 13 residues. In DNA, the CDR3 is TGTGCCAGCAGTTTAGAACGGGATCGGCCCCAGTATTTT. Residues: CASSLERDRPQYF.

The CDR3 reads CASSVMTRSTDTQYF. In DNA, the CDR3 is TGTGCCAGTAGTGTGATGACTAGGAGCACAGATACGCAGTATTTT. The chain recombines TRBV19 with TRBJ2-3; D possibly corresponds to TRBD2 (6 bases). Germline CDR1 LNHDA, CDR2 SQIVND (reference sequence). This CDR3 is 15 amino acids long. V was clipped by 5 bases and J by 0 bases, with 12 bases between them.

This clonotype showed up just a few times. This sequence joins TRBV6-1 and TRBJ2-5; D is ambiguous. The V end was cut by 2 bases, the J end by 7 bases, with 11 bases between. CDR1 is MNHNS, CDR2 SASEGT, per germline. The CDR3 runs 13 residues. The CDR3 DNA follows: TGTGCCAGCAGTGAATCCAGTTTGGTGACCCAGTACTTC. Translating gives CASSESSLVTQYF.

The genes are TRBV19 and TRBJ1-1, with D unresolved. Germline CDR1 reads LNHDA; CDR2 reads SQIVND (reference sequence). This CDR3 comprises 14 residues. V lost 6 bases, J lost 1 base, and 12 bases lay in between. CDR3 DNA sequence: TGTGCCAGTAGACCCCAGGCAGCGAACACTGAAGCTTTCTTT. Translating it yields CASRPQAANTEAFF. Together with reference TRBV19 and TRBJ1-1, the CDR3 gives the full variable domain: DGGITQSPKYLFRKEGQNVTLSCEQNLNHDAMYWYRQDPGQGLRLIYYSQIVNDFQKGDIAEGYSVSREKKESFPLTVTSAQKNPTAFYLCASRPQAANTEAFFGQGTRLTVV.

The chain uses TRBV27 and TRBJ1-6; maybe TRBD1 (5 bases). Trimming removed 2 bases at V and 5 bases at J, with 13 bases between. CDR1 and CDR2 (germline): MNHEY, SMNVEV (reference sequence). The CDR3 extends over 16 amino acids. The CDR3 is CASSLAGSGNNSPLHF. In nucleotides, the CDR3 is TGTGCCAGCAGTTTAGCGGGGTCAGGGAATAATTCACCCCTCCACTTT.

The sample holds one count of this clonotype. The genes are TRBV4-1 and TRBJ2-7; the D gene is possibly TRBD1 (6 bases). The CDR3 covers 15 residues. Trimming pared 6 bases from V and 5 bases from J, leaving 20 bases between. The germline V gene encodes CDR1 MGHRA and CDR2 YSYEKL. The CDR3: CASRTQGGSSNEQYF. The CDR3 DNA reads as TGCGCCAGCAGGACACAGGGCGGTAGTTCCAACGAGCAGTACTTC.

The sample holds a few counts of this clonotype. V usage is TRBV28 and J usage is TRBJ2-2, with D maybe TRBD1 (6 bases). The V gene lost 7 bases and the J gene lost 7 bases, with 13 bases spanning the gap. CDR1 is MDHEN, CDR2 SYDVKM, per germline. This CDR3 region has 13 residues. The CDR3 spells CASTRGYGGELFF. The CDR3 region has the DNA TGTGCCAGCACCAGGGGTTACGGCGGGGAGCTGTTTTTT.

The rearrangement links TRBV2 to TRBJ2-5; D remains ambiguous. This CDR3 has 10 residues. Germline V gene data show CDR1 as SNHLY and CDR2 as FYNNEI. V shed 6 bases and J shed 6 bases, with 5 bases lying between them. As DNA, the CDR3 is TGTGCCAGCAGCATACAGACCCAGTACTTC. This gives the protein CASSIQTQYF.

This clonotype was seen a few times. The chain employs TRBV2 and TRBJ2-3; TRBD2 aligns across 10 bases. Germline V lookup: CDR1 SNHLY, CDR2 FYNNEI. With 4 bases clipped from V and 2 bases from J, the junction kept 15 bases outside the gene matches. There are 19 residues in the CDR3. The CDR3 is CASSGQTGLALKATDTQYF. CDR3 coding DNA: TGTGCCAGCAGTGGCCAAACGGGACTAGCGCTAAAAGCCACAGATACGCAGTATTTT.

This clonotype was counted only a few times. CDR3 protein: CASYKGDSSYGYTF. The CDR3 DNA is TGTGCCAGCTACAAAGGGGACTCCTCCTATGGCTACACCTTC. This chain links TRBV6-1 with TRBJ1-2; D may be TRBD1 (5 bases). The CDR3 is 14 residues long. The V gene's germline CDR1 is MNHNS and CDR2 SASEGT. V was pared by 8 bases and J by 4 bases, with 17 bases between.

The V call is TRBV20-1, the J call TRBJ1-2; 9 positions agree with TRBD1. The CDR3 covers 13 residues. Looked up from germline, CDR1 is DFQATT and CDR2 is SNEGSKA (reference sequence). V was clipped by 5 bases and J by 2 bases; unmatched bases: 3. CDR3 DNA: TGCAGTGCTCGGGACAGGGACAACTATGGCTACACCTTC. Translated: CSARDRDNYGYTF.

This chain uses TRBV28 with TRBJ2-7, with D tentatively TRBD2 (5 bases). Trimming shortened V by 5 bases and J by 3 bases, and 14 bases separated the two germline ends. The CDR3 runs 14 residues. The germline gives CDR1 MDHEN, CDR2 SYDVKM. The CDR3 bases are TGTGCCAGCAGTACCCCCGAGAGGGACTACGAGCAGTACTTC. This translates into CASSTPERDYEQYF.

This clonotype has only one observation. This sequence joins TRBV12-3 or TRBV12-4 and TRBJ1-4; maybe TRBD1 (5 bases). The V end lost 5 bases, the J end lost 8 bases, and 15 bases lay between the germline ends. The CDR3 has 14 residues. The CDR3 region has the DNA TGTGCCAGCAGTCTACGACAGTCAGGGGAAAAACTGTTTTTT. Amino acids: CASSLRQSGEKLFF.

The chain is built from TRBV29-1 and TRBJ2-3; TRBD2 agrees at 7 bases. The germline V gene has CDR1 SQVTM and CDR2 ANQGSEA. After removal of 2 bases from V and 6 bases from J, the junction contained 5 bases not matched to a gene. This CDR3 region has 13 residues. CDR3 sequence reads: CSVERVGGDTQYF. The CDR3 DNA sequence: TGCAGCGTTGAAAGGGTCGGGGGGGATACGCAGTATTTT.

The chain recombines TRBV2 with TRBJ1-2; D ambiguous. Trimming removed 3 bases at V and 8 bases at J, with 7 bases between. Per germline, CDR1 SNHLY and CDR2 FYNNEI. The CDR3 totals 11 residues. In DNA form, the CDR3 reads TGTGCCAGCAGTGAGGTGGGGGGCTACACCTTC. This translates into CASSEVGGYTF. Full variable domain (remainder filled in from reference TRBV2 and TRBJ1-2): EPEVTQTPSHQVTQMGQEVILRCVPISNHLYFYWYRQILGQKVEFLVSFYNNEISEKSEIFDDQFSVERPDGSNFTLKIRSTKLEDSAMYFCASSEVGGYTFGSGTRLTVV.

This clonotype was seen just once. The chain joins TRBV2 to TRBJ1-6; no clear D gene. Germline CDR1 SNHLY, CDR2 FYNNEI. Trimming removed 3 bases from V and 6 bases from J, with 9 bases in between. This CDR3 region has 14 residues. The CDR3 coding sequence is TGTGCCAGCAGTGACAGAACAAGTAATTCACCCCTCCACTTT. Translation gives CASSDRTSNSPLHF.

The chain has TRBV24-1 and TRBJ2-2, with 9 bases that match TRBD1. V lost 2 bases and J lost 6; bases outside the gene matches: 6. This CDR3 is built from 16 residues. CDR1 is KGHDR and CDR2 is SFDVKD in the germline V gene. CDR3 sequence (DNA): TGTGCCACCAGTGATTCGGGACAGGGTGTGGCCGGGGAGCTGTTTTTT. Its translation is CATSDSGQGVAGELFF.

The chain employs TRBV5-1 and TRBJ1-2; 7 bases are shared with TRBD1. The V and J ends lost 4 bases and 0 bases, in that order; junction bases with no gene match: 3. The CDR3 consists of 14 residues. The germline V gene encodes CDR1 SGHRS and CDR2 YFSETQ. CDR3 in DNA: TGCGCCAGCAGCAGGGACAGTACTAACTATGGCTACACCTTC. Encoded protein: CASSRDSTNYGYTF. The variable domain in full, completed from reference TRBV5-1 and TRBJ1-2, reads KAGVTQTPRYLIKTRGQQVTLSCSPISGHRSVSWYQQTPGQGLQFLFEYFSETQRNKGNFPGRFSGRQFSNSRSEMNVSTLELGDSALYLCASSRDSTNYGYTFGSGTRLTVV.

This clonotype was seen only a few times. The rearrangement links TRBV7-2 to TRBJ2-7, with TRBD1 matching over 7 bases. J lost 5 bases, V lost 5 bases, and 3 bases had no gene match. The CDR3 has 12 amino acids. Germline assignment: CDR1 SGHTA and CDR2 FQGNSA. The DNA of the CDR3 is TGTGCCAGCAGCCTCGACAGGGACGAGCAGTACTTC. Translating gives CASSLDRDEQYF.

The chain's CDR3 is CASSEVYGGMAGNTIYF. The CDR3 DNA sequence: TGTGCCAGCAGTGAAGTTTATGGGGGGATGGCTGGAAACACCATATATTTT. The chain uses TRBV2 and TRBJ1-3, with D possibly being TRBD1 (5 bases). Germline values: CDR1 SNHLY, CDR2 FYNNEI. V was trimmed by 1 base and J by 2 bases, leaving 15 bases between them. The CDR3 has 17 amino acids. The full variable domain, with the rest looked up from reference TRBV2 and TRBJ1-3, is EPEVTQTPSHQVTQMGQEVILRCVPISNHLYFYWYRQILGQKVEFLVSFYNNEISEKSEIFDDQFSVERPDGSNFTLKIRSTKLEDSAMYFCASSEVYGGMAGNTIYFGEGSWLTVV.

The table lists this clonotype with a few counts. The chain links TRBV20-1 to TRBJ1-1; D is uncertain. The CDR3 loop spans 12 amino acids. The V and J ends lost 3 bases and 1 base respectively, with 6 bases between them. CDR1 is DFQATT, CDR2 SNEGSKA, per germline (reference sequence). The CDR3 sequence is CSASRKNTEAFF. Here the CDR3 DNA reads TGCAGTGCTAGCCGGAAGAACACTGAAGCTTTCTTT.

The chain couples TRBV18 to TRBJ2-5, with 7 bases fitting TRBD1. The CDR3 runs to 16 residues. The V gene end was trimmed by 3 bases and the J gene end by 1 base; junction bases not matched to a gene: 8. Germline lookup yields CDR1 KGHSH and CDR2 LQKENI. CDR3 coding DNA: TGTGCCAGCTCACCTAAACCCCGGGACAGCCAAGAGACCCAGTACTTC. It yields the protein CASSPKPRDSQETQYF.